This TCR beta chain was sequenced in a study of blood T cell repertoires in COVID-19. For the study at large: COVID-19 samples collected from the United States, Italy and Spain covered acute and convalescent phases. T cells, B-cell-depleted T cells, or PBMCs supplied cDNA or gDNA.

Trimming cost V 5 bases and J 9 bases, with 11 bases left between them. This CDR3 is built from 13 residues. CDR1 SEHNR and CDR2 FQNEAQ come from the germline V gene (reference sequence). As processed by the authors: Reference gene primers were amplified, and this amplification served to estimate nucleated cell counts. The data were produced by immunoSEQ multiplex PCR, yet TCRdb's version contains in-frame clones alone and is incomplete. V, J and clone size reflect that table, while D and trimming were determined from the DNA. The top ten hold over 12% of the sample, which has about 49,000 clones, 70% to 90% seen once. This clone was picked up a small number of times.

The TCR comes from a human donor in a cohort sampled during active COVID-19. The sample comprised peripheral blood. J is TRBJ1-6 and V is TRBV7-9, with D perhaps TRBD1 (5 bases). CDR3 bases: TGTGCCAGCAGCCCCGACAGAACTTCACCCCTCCACTTT. It translates to CASSPDRTSPLHF.